This T cell receptor beta chain was captured in a study of T cells in Graves' hyperthyroidism and ophthalmopathy. At the level of the study: Pretreatment peripheral blood was obtained at initial diagnosis. Study-wide points: Most clonotypes expanded in the thyroid (above 0.001) were also present in blood.

The CDR3 sequence is 17 residues long. The J segment lost 2 bases and the V segment lost 8 bases, leaving 11 bases of the junction unmatched. The germline V gene encodes CDR1 MNHEY and CDR2 SMNVEV (reference sequence). TCR beta CDR3 sequences were amplified from RNA transcripts. A set of HTBI primers served as the primers for a first-round RT-PCR of the TCR CDR3. TCRdb re-called the multiplex PCR reads through MiXCR, storing one row per CDR3 protein. The sample lists over 700,000 distinct CDR3 sequences, under 20% occurring once. The sample holds many counts of this clonotype. Its antigen is not identified.

This chain joins TRBV27 and TRBJ2-3; 12 bases are shared with TRBD2. Sample: blood. This TCR was sampled from a woman in her 50s with Graves' hyperthyroidism that later progressed to Graves' ophthalmopathy. The CDR3 here is CASCTSGGFPFTDTQYF. The CDR3 bases are TGTGCCAGCTGTACTAGCGGGGGGTTCCCGTTCACAGATACGCAGTATTTT.